These T cell receptor beta chains were read from a single sample in a study of blood T cells in healthy people across ages. TCRdb reprocessed the 5' RACE reads with MiXCR, giving one entry per CDR3 protein. The sample yields around 1.7 million distinct CDR3 sequences, roughly 28% seen once. Sequences were obtained from blood. These TCRs come from a woman aged 30 to 39 in good health. CDR3s leave out the opening cysteine and the closing phenylalanine or tryptophan. The order of the fields is V gene, clone size, CDR3 protein. For some rows the clone size is stated as once, few or many, or as a class when expanded; others skip it.

>TRBV20-1|few
STRRTSGRANEQF
>TRBV28|NA
AISFDAVGNQPQH
>TRBV6-1|NA
ASSEGTAGGEKLF
>TRBV30|NA
AWSMEETQY
>TRBV12-3/TRBV12-4|once
ASSPLGRKEAQY
>TRBV12-3/TRBV12-4|many
ASSSSGRGNEQF
>TRBV6-2/TRBV6-3|NA
ASSYSIQGPPH
>TRBV29-1|few
SFTHRTKNIQY
>TRBV9|NA
ASSVRSGNPYEQY
>TRBV4-3|NA
ASSQDFGNEQF
>TRBV11-2|few
ASRSTRWDRGATLPTDTQY
>TRBV4-3|many
ASSQGTWEQF
>TRBV29-1|many
SGALVYTDTQY
>TRBV4-1|NA
ASSQTGLAGDTQY
>TRBV20-1|few
SARDNGASGAYEQY
>TRBV15|few
ATSGYRDQSSYEQY
>TRBV9|NA
ASSVEGGGSYGYT
>TRBV20-1|many
SAPDRSYEQY
>TRBV29-1|few
SVAPVGVNTEAF
>TRBV20-1|NA
SAPSDRGGNQPQH
>TRBV27|NA
ASSKGHQNSPLH
>TRBV3-1|few
ASSQQLAGGNVQY